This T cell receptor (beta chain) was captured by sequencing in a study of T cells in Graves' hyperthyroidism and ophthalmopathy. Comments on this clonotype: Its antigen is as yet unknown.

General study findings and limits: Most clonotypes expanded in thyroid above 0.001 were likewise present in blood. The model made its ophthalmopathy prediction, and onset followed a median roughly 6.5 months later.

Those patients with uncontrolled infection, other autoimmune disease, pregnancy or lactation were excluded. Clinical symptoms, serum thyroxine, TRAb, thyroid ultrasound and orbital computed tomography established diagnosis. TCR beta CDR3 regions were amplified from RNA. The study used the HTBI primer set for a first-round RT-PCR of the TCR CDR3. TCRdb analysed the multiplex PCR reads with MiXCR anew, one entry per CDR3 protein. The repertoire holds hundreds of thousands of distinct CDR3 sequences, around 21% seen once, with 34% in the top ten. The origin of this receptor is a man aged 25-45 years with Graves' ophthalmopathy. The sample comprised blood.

CDR3 DNA: TGTGCCAGCAGGTTCGCCGGGACAGGGGCCTACGAGCAGTACTTC. Protein product: CASRFAGTGAYEQYF. The chain couples TRBV2 to TRBJ2-7; 10 positions match TRBD1. With V trimmed by 6 bases and J by 2 bases, 7 bases remained unmatched. This CDR3 is 15 amino acids long. CDR1 is SNHLY and CDR2 is FYNNEI in the germline V gene.